The present entry profiles one TCR beta chain with its context. This clonotype was counted a few times. It has no known antigen specificity. Base quality data are lacking; no much larger clone is found one base away. The sample belongs to a study of identical twins (dated by TCRdb to 2016 to 2017). As for the study more broadly: TCR alpha and beta repertoires from monozygotic twins, unrelated adults of various ages and cord blood were deep-sequenced to test whether fetal clonotypes persist. To rule out contamination, the twin experiments were replicated at different times with different library preparation protocols.

General conclusions and limits of the study: Zero-insertion analyses could be partly confounded by invariant T cells such as MAIT and iNKT, though diverse VJ usage argued against such confounding for most clonotypes. Fewer insertions were carried by abundant cord blood beta clonotypes, a similar but weaker trend appeared in young adult naive repertoires, and no such trend appeared in memory repertoires. Because the same donors could not be followed over many years, the conclusions relied on cross-sectional statistical analysis. A weaker excess of twin sharing was found in beta out-of-frame sequences because the signal-to-noise ratio was lowered by fewer shared sequences. In monozygotic twins, out-of-frame TCR alpha sharing was systematically underestimated by recombination models, although the models agreed with sharing between unrelated individuals. Compared with coincidental sharing between unrelated individuals, an excess of low generation-probability sequences was observed among out-of-frame TCR alpha sequences shared between twins.

V loses 8 bases, J loses 2 bases, and the germline ends lie 22 bases apart. Including the terminal cysteine and phenylalanine, the CDR3 comprises 16 residues. CDR3 DNA only is kept here, 48 bases in frame from base 1. CDR1 and CDR2 were assigned from the germline V gene (reference sequence) as DFQATT and SNEGSKA. Only healthy Caucasian donors were included. The twin cohort consisted of three pairs of female monozygotic twins, all aged roughly 18 to 29 years. Positive isolation kits from Invitrogen were used to isolate CD4+ and CD8+ T cell populations. The library was built by means of 5' RACE. The sequencing machine was an Illumina HiSeq 2000. Template switching introduced a universal primer binding site; the final cDNA contained a unique molecular identifier, enabling accurate counting of TCR cDNA molecules. Specific primers in the conserved constant-segment region were used to synthesize first-strand cDNA for the TCR alpha and beta chains. To control for contamination, each cDNA library was double barcoded with a SMART-Mk sample barcode plus Illumina barcodes. TruSeq adapter sequences and Illumina sample barcodes were added in two successive PCR steps. The TCR alpha and beta cDNA libraries were sequenced on the Illumina HiSeq platform using custom primers. The original pipeline was this. MiGEC processed the raw reads to extract unique molecular identifiers, while MiXCR was used to determine the CDR3 positions. For each individual, recombination models were inferred using an EM algorithm with the repgenHMM and IGoR tools. Shared clonotype analysis was performed with the tcR package in R, normalizing sharing by the product of cloneset sizes. To study raw recombination free of thymic and clonal selection effects, out-of-frame nonproductive sequences were analyzed. TCRdb reprocessing: public reads trimmed at Q25 with fastp, clones called with MiXCR, in-frame beta chains kept. Here each entry gathers all rows of one CDR3 protein and keeps the most common genes and DNA. TCRdb's processing, not the study's, gives the V and J calls here. Counted in this sample were 400,000 to 600,000 distinct CDR3 sequences; about a fifth of them appeared once. The biggest ten clones account for approximately 0.5% of the sample.

Separately, the same data were catalogued under a study of yellow fever vaccine responses in identical twins. The second study reports: The T cell response to vaccination in identical twins was reported by the authors to appear partly convergent and partly personalized. The study precisely tracked vaccine-responding T cell clones in identical twins.

The sequence came from a young woman in good health. The sequenced sample consisted of CD4+ T cells sorted from blood. This chain joins TRBV20-1 to TRBJ2-1, with the D segment possibly TRBD1 or TRBD2, each aligning over 6 bases. For the CDR3, the sequence is CSSGTTSRGPYNEQFF. Here is the DNA: TGCAGTTCCGGGACGACCTCCCGGGGGCCCTACAATGAGCAGTTCTTC.